A selection of T cell receptor beta chains follows, all from one sample in a study of metastatic and nonmetastatic thyroid tumors. TCRdb re-called clones via MiXCR from the PCR reads. Of fewer than 25,000 clones detected, approximately 31% appear once; the ten largest clones hold 13% to 15%. The sequenced sample was blood. The source of these receptors is a female donor with papillary thyroid cancer or a benign thyroid nodule (not recorded which). Some clones in this sample may be carry-over from other donors' samples. Both conserved end residues are part of each CDR3. The D gene is left open where the match is weak. Some rows mark clone size as missing; the rest say once, few, many or name a class of expanded clone.

TRBJ1-1 TRBD1 many TRBV24-1 TGTGCCACCAGTGATGGCAGGGGGACGATTAGGGAAGCTTTCTTT CATSDGRGTIREAFF
TRBJ2-1 TRBD2 many TRBV2 TGTGCCAGCAGGAGAGCGGGAGGGCCTAACAATGAGCAGTTCTTC CASRRAGGPNNEQFF
TRBJ2-5 . many TRBV18 TGTGCCAGCTCACCTGGAAACCGGGAGACCCAGTACTTC CASSPGNRETQYF
TRBJ2-2 TRBD2 . TRBV20-1 TGCAGTGCGCCCCGACTAGCGGGAGGGGGAAGCACCGGGGAGCTGTTTTTT CSAPRLAGGGSTGELFF
TRBJ1-2 . medium-sized TRBV7-2 TGTGCCAGCAGCTTAGGGGGCGTGGGGAGCGATGGCTACACCTTC CASSLGGVGSDGYTF
TRBJ2-1 . . TRBV5-8 TGTGCCAGCAGCTTGGGGTCATACAATGAGCAGTTCTTC CASSLGSYNEQFF
TRBJ2-5 TRBD1 . TRBV6-1 TGTGCCAGCAGTGAAGGGGGACAGGGGGCAGAGACCCAGTACTTC CASSEGGQGAETQYF
TRBJ1-5 . medium-sized TRBV6-5 TGTGCCAGCAGTTACTCGAGTAGTGCGGGGAAGCCCCAGCATTTT CASSYSSSAGKPQHF
TRBJ2-1 TRBD2 . TRBV2 TGTGCCAGCAGTGAAGCAGGGGAAGTGGGACTAGCGGGTTACAATGAGCAGTTCTTC CASSEAGEVGLAGYNEQFF
TRBJ1-4 . . TRBV4-1 TGCGCCAGCAGCCAAGATGGCACAGCTGTTAATGAAAAACTGTTTTTT CASSQDGTAVNEKLFF
TRBJ2-6 . medium-sized TRBV6-1 TGTGCCAGCAGTGAGGACAGCTCTGGGGCCAACGTCCTGACTTTC CASSEDSSGANVLTF
TRBJ2-7 TRBD2 . TRBV3-1 TGTGCCAGCAGCGAAACTAGCGGCGCCCTCGGCGAGCAGTACTTC CASSETSGALGEQYF
TRBJ2-2 . . TRBV9 TGTGCCAGCAGCGTACAACACCAGGCGCGAACCGGGGAGCTGTTTTTT CASSVQHQARTGELFF
TRBJ2-1 TRBD2 few TRBV20-1 TGCAGTGCTAAACTAGCGGGGGATATCGATGAGCAGTTCTTC CSAKLAGDIDEQFF
TRBJ2-3 TRBD2 . TRBV7-7 TGTGCTAGCAGCTTAGCGGGAGGGGCAGATACGCAGTATTTT CASSLAGGADTQYF
TRBJ2-3 TRBD2 many TRBV6-1 TGTGCCAGCAGTGAAGATGGCGGGGGGGCGACAGATACGCAGTATTTT CASSEDGGGATDTQYF
TRBJ1-3 . many TRBV28 TGTGCCAGCAGTCCAATCGTCCAGGGATTGATCGGAAACACCATATATTTT CASSPIVQGLIGNTIYF
TRBJ2-1 . . TRBV4-3 TGCGCCAGCAGCCCAGGGACTTCCTACAATGAGCAGTTCTTC CASSPGTSYNEQFF
TRBJ2-1 TRBD2 medium-sized TRBV20-1 TGCAGTGCTACATCCGCTAGCGGCCCGTACGGTGAGCAGTTCTTC CSATSASGPYGEQFF
TRBJ1-2 . medium-sized TRBV5-1 TGCGCCAGCAGCTTGGAGGAGCGGACATCCCATGGCTACACCTTC CASSLEERTSHGYTF
TRBJ2-1 . many TRBV7-6 TGTGCCAGCAGCTTAGCCAAGGACCTTTTGAGCTTATACAATGAGCAGTTCTTC CASSLAKDLLSLYNEQFF
TRBJ1-1 TRBD1 . TRBV20-1 TGCAGTGCCACTAACGGACAGGCCTCGAACACTGAAGCTTTCTTT CSATNGQASNTEAFF
TRBJ2-2 TRBD2 medium-sized TRBV5-1 TGCGCCAGCAGCTTGGGAGCGGGAGTTACCGGGGAGCTGTTTTTT CASSLGAGVTGELFF
TRBJ2-2 . many TRBV7-3 TGTGCCAGCAGCTTACGGGGCGGGGAGCTGTTTTTT CASSLRGGELFF
TRBJ1-5 TRBD1 . TRBV20-1 TGCAGCCCGGGACAGGCGAATCAGCCCCAGCATTTT CSPGQANQPQHF
TRBJ2-3 TRBD2 many TRBV6-1 TGTGCCAGCAGTGAAAGTAGCGGGGGCACAGATACGCAGTATTTT CASSESSGGTDTQYF
TRBJ1-4 . . TRBV4-1 TGCGCCAGCAGCCAAGATTGGCAAGTAAATGAAAAACTGTTTTTT CASSQDWQVNEKLFF
TRBJ1-2 . medium-sized TRBV19 TGTGCCAGTAGTAACGACAGGCTTTATGGTGGCTACACCTTC CASSNDRLYGGYTF
TRBJ1-2 . many TRBV20-1 TGCAGTGCTAGAGAGGTCAGGGCGTATGGCTACACCTTC CSAREVRAYGYTF
TRBJ1-6 . medium-sized TRBV4-2 TGTGCCAGCAGCCCCTTCATAGGACGGGATAATTCACCCCTCCACTTT CASSPFIGRDNSPLHF
TRBJ2-2 TRBD2 many TRBV20-1 TGCAGTGCTAGACGACTAGCGGGGGACACCGGGGAGCTGTTTTTT CSARRLAGDTGELFF
TRBJ2-7 TRBD1 many TRBV9 TGTGCCAGCAGCGTGACAGGGGGTTACGAGCAGTACTTC CASSVTGGYEQYF
TRBJ1-5 . medium-sized TRBV2 TGTGCCAGCAGTGGGGGAGGCGGCGGACTGCCCCAGCATTTT CASSGGGGGLPQHF
TRBJ1-1 . few TRBV7-9 TGTGCCAGCAGCTCGAGCACTGAAGCTTTCTTT CASSSSTEAFF
TRBJ2-7 TRBD2 . TRBV20-1 TGCAGTGCTAGGGCTCGTCTGGCGGGGGTATCCTACGAGCAGTACTTC CSARARLAGVSYEQYF
TRBJ2-3 . once TRBV5-1 TGCGCCAGCAGCTTACAATATGATACGCAGTATTTT CASSLQYDTQYF
TRBJ1-1 TRBD1 medium-sized TRBV6-1 TGTGCCAGCAGTCGCGACAGGGCTTCAGCGACATCCACTGAAGCTTTCTTT CASSRDRASATSTEAFF
TRBJ2-3 . few TRBV6-4 TGTGCCAGCAGTGAACGAGGGGCGGATACGCAGTATTTT CASSERGADTQYF
TRBJ1-1 TRBD1 . TRBV30 TGTGCCTGGAGTGTATGGGACAGGGCTGAAGCTTTCTTT CAWSVWDRAEAFF
TRBJ2-5 TRBD2 medium-sized TRBV20-1 TGCAGTGCTAGACCTTCCGGGACTAGCGGAATCCAAGAGACCCAGTACTTC CSARPSGTSGIQETQYF
TRBJ2-1 . medium-sized TRBV4-3 TGCGCCAGCAGCCAAGAAAGCGGGTCCTACAATGAGCAGTTCTTC CASSQESGSYNEQFF
TRBJ2-7 TRBD2 . TRBV10-2 TGCGCCTGCATCGGACTAGCGGGAGGCTCCTACGAGCAGTACTTC CACIGLAGGSYEQYF